These T cell receptor beta chains were read from a single sample in a study of blood T cell repertoires in COVID-19. Measured with immunoSEQ multiplex PCR; TCRdb has only the in-frame clones, and not every one. The data contain 220,000 or so clones, 85% to 90% of them seen just once; the ten biggest clones take up about 3.3%. Material: PBMCs or T cells enriched from blood (not recorded which). The receptors were gathered from a woman aged 18-29 years in a cohort exposed to, infected with or recovered from COVID-19 (not recorded which). CDR3s include the opening cysteine and the closing phenylalanine or tryptophan. D genes are given only for firm matches.

-	TRBJ2-1	15	TRBV7-2	TGTGCCAGCAGCAGACGACAGAGCTCCTACAATGAGCAGTTCTTC	CASSRRQSSYNEQFF
-	TRBJ1-5	16	TRBV3-1/TRBV3-2	TGTGCCAGCAGCCAAGGTTGGGCGACGGCCCATCAGCCCCAGCATTTT	CASSQGWATAHQPQHF
-	TRBJ1-3	15	TRBV5-6	TGTGCCAGCGGAGATACAGGGCGGGCCGGAAACACCATATATTTT	CASGDTGRAGNTIYF
-	TRBJ2-1	13	TRBV9	TGTGCCACCTCGCCGGGACAAACGAATGAGCAGTTCTTC	CATSPGQTNEQFF
TRBD1	TRBJ1-4	15	TRBV6-1	TGTGCCAGCAGTGAGGGGACAGCAACTAATGAAAAACTGTTTTTT	CASSEGTATNEKLFF
TRBD1	TRBJ1-5	16	TRBV24-1	TGTGCCACCAGTGGACCGGGACAGGGAGACAATCAGCCCCAGCATTTT	CATSGPGQGDNQPQHF
TRBD1	TRBJ1-2	15	TRBV5-1	TGCGCCAGCAGCGAGGACAGGCCCCCCAACTATGGCTACACCTTC	CASSEDRPPNYGYTF
-	TRBJ1-5	17	TRBV2	TGTGCCAGCAGTGGCATTGCTGGGGGGAGGGAGGGACAGCCCCAGCATTTT	CASSGIAGGREGQPQHF
-	TRBJ2-7	13	TRBV29-1	TGCAGCGTTGAAGTGGGCGATTCCTACGAGCAGTACTTC	CSVEVGDSYEQYF
-	TRBJ1-2	13	TRBV14	TGTGCCAGCAGCCAAGATTGGAGAGGAGGCTACACCTTC	CASSQDWRGGYTF
-	TRBJ2-1	16	TRBV18	TGTGCCAGCTCCCCTAATTGGGGGGGCCTCGGGGGAGAGCAGTTCTTC	CASSPNWGGLGGEQFF